A single sample gave rise to the 24 T cell receptor beta chains below, sequenced in a study of blood T cell repertoires in COVID-19 (dated by TCRdb to about 2020). Library preparation was by the immunoSEQ multiplex PCR assay. The source is immuneACCESS, and TCRdb retained only in-frame sequences with V and J called. Part of the clones is not carried over; for the studies checked, unresolved V genes explain less than half of this, and the remainder is unexplained. The sample includes some 100,000 clones, with almost 90% observed a single time. The ten largest clones capture about 1.9% of the sample. The specimen sequenced was peripheral blood. The receptors were sampled from a man over 45 with COVID-19, enrolled during active disease.

This clone has only one observation. This sequence joins TRBV18 and TRBJ2-5; D possibly corresponds to TRBD1 (5 bases). This CDR3 is 15 amino acids long. CDR1 and CDR2 from the germline V gene are KGHSH and LQKENI. V lost 2 bases and J 7 bases, leaving 17 bases between the germline ends. CDR3 DNA: TGTGCCAGCTCACCAAAGTGCTTGCAGGGTAGGACCCAGTACTTC. Its protein product is CASSPKCLQGRTQYF. Drawing the rest from reference TRBV18 and TRBJ2-5, the complete variable domain is NAGVMQNPRHLVRRRGQEARLRCSPMKGHSHVYWYRQLPEEGLKFMVYLQKENIIDESGMPKERFSAEFPKEGPSILRIQQVVRGDSAAYFCASSPKCLQGRTQYFGPGTRLLVL.

The chain uses TRBV5-4 and TRBJ2-7, with D tentatively TRBD1 (5 bases). Trimming cost V 0 bases and J 7 bases, with 11 bases left between them. The CDR3 contains 13 residues. Germline CDR1 SGHNT, CDR2 YYREEE (reference sequence). The CDR3 is CASSLESRDEQYF. CDR3 sequence (DNA): TGTGCCAGCAGCTTGGAGAGCAGGGATGAGCAGTACTTC.

The CDR3 loop reads CASSLVVDSPYEQYF. The CDR3 DNA reads TGTGCCAGCAGCTTAGTTGTGGACAGTCCCTACGAGCAGTACTTC. V is TRBV7-2 and J is TRBJ2-7; D might be TRBD1 (6 bases). Between the trimmed V and J ends, which lost 1 base and 2 bases, there was a span of 12 bases. The CDR3 is 15 residues long. CDR1 is SGHTA and CDR2 is FQGNSA in the germline V gene.

The V call is TRBV2, the J call TRBJ1-6, with D possibly matching TRBD1 (6 bases). Between the trimmed V and J ends, which lost 6 bases and 5 bases, there was a span of 14 bases. Germline V gene data show CDR1 as SNHLY and CDR2 as FYNNEI. The CDR3 sequence is 15 residues long. The DNA for the CDR3 is TGTGCCAGCAGAGGCTGGACAGAAGATAATTCACCCCTCCACTTT. It translates to CASRGWTEDNSPLHF.

J is TRBJ2-5 and V is TRBV12-3 or TRBV12-4; 8 bases map to TRBD2. This CDR3 spans 13 amino acids. V trimming: 7 bases; J trimming: 7 bases; junction bases outside the gene matches: 8. The CDR3 DNA reads as TGTGCCAGCAACCCGGGACTAGTCGGGACCCAGTACTTC. Its translation: CASNPGLVGTQYF.

The chain uses TRBV28 and TRBJ1-4; no firm D call. Trimming removed 7 bases from V and 0 bases from J, with 12 bases in between. The germline V gene encodes CDR1 MDHEN and CDR2 SYDVKM. The CDR3 covers 15 residues. The CDR3 nucleotides read TGTGCCAGCAACCCTACTGCTCCAACTAATGAAAAACTGTTTTTT. Amino acids: CASNPTAPTNEKLFF. The full variable domain, completed using reference TRBV28 and TRBJ1-4, is DVKVTQSSRYLVKRTGEKVFLECVQDMDHENMFWYRQDPGLGLRLIYFSYDVKMKEKGDIPEGYSVSREKKERFSLILESASTNQTSMYLCASNPTAPTNEKLFFGSGTQLSVL.

The rearrangement joins TRBV2 to TRBJ1-4; perhaps TRBD1 as D (5 bases). This CDR3 spans 15 amino acids. Between the trimmed V and J ends, which lost 6 bases and 0 bases, there was a span of 11 bases. Germline-derived CDR1 and CDR2 are SNHLY and FYNNEI. The CDR3 spells CASRARGATNEKLFF. The CDR3 DNA reads as TGTGCCAGCAGAGCCCGGGGGGCAACTAATGAAAAACTGTTTTTT. The entire variable domain, with the rest obtained from reference TRBV2 and TRBJ1-4, is as follows: EPEVTQTPSHQVTQMGQEVILRCVPISNHLYFYWYRQILGQKVEFLVSFYNNEISEKSEIFDDQFSVERPDGSNFTLKIRSTKLEDSAMYFCASRARGATNEKLFFGSGTQLSVL.

The rearrangement links TRBV5-1 to TRBJ1-1; tentatively, D is TRBD1 (5 bases). This CDR3 is 13 amino acids long. Trimming pared 3 bases from V and 5 bases from J, leaving 11 bases between. CDR1 and CDR2 (germline): SGHRS, YFSETQ. The CDR3 coding sequence is TGCGCCAGCAGCTCAGGGTTTGGTACTGAAGCTTTCTTT. This sequence encodes CASSSGFGTEAFF.

This sequence joins TRBV7-8 and TRBJ1-1; 7 bases line up with TRBD1. CDR3 length: 16 residues. From germline, CDR1 is SGHVS and CDR2 FQNEAQ. V lost 2 bases and J lost 4; bases outside the gene matches: 10. The chain's CDR3 is CASSLQRQGPSTEAFF. DNA of the CDR3: TGTGCCAGCAGCTTACAACGACAGGGACCTAGCACTGAAGCTTTCTTT.

This sequence joins TRBV9 and TRBJ1-1; TRBD1 matches at 8 bases. Looked up from germline, CDR1 is SGDLS and CDR2 is YYNGEE. The CDR3 length is 12 residues. The V gene end was trimmed by 2 bases and the J gene end by 11 bases; junction bases not matched to a gene: 5. The CDR3 loop reads CASSVQDREAFF. DNA of the CDR3: TGTGCCAGCAGCGTCCAGGACAGGGAGGCTTTCTTT.

The chain recombines TRBV25-1 with TRBJ1-2; no reliable D call. Per the germline V gene, CDR1 is MGHDK and CDR2 is SYGVNS. The CDR3 consists of 14 residues. The V end lost 5 bases, the J end lost 7 bases, and 17 bases lay between the germline ends. In nucleotides, the CDR3 is TGTGCCAGCAGTACCCGGGGAGTGGGAGGTGGCTACACCTTC. This gives the protein CASSTRGVGGGYTF.

The J gene is TRBJ1-1, the V gene TRBV5-1; 8 nucleotides agree with TRBD1. This CDR3 has 14 amino acids. Per the germline V gene, CDR1 is SGHRS and CDR2 is YFSETQ. With V trimmed by 4 bases and J by 5 bases, 7 bases remained unmatched. Written as DNA, the CDR3 is TGCGCCAGCAGCGCTGGGACAGGAGGGACTGAAGCTTTCTTT. Encoded protein: CASSAGTGGTEAFF.

This chain links TRBV6-1 with TRBJ2-2; no clear D gene. Germline V gene data show CDR1 as MNHNS and CDR2 as SASEGT. This CDR3 region has 17 residues. The ends were cut back, 0 bases at V and 2 bases at J, with 13 bases in the middle. The CDR3 DNA reads as TGTGCCAGCAGTGAAGCGAGGTACATATTAAACACCGGGGAGCTGTTTTTT. It is translated as CASSEARYILNTGELFF.

The chain links TRBV15 to TRBJ1-2, with a possible D match to TRBD1 (5 bases). The CDR3 runs to 16 residues. Per germline, CDR1 LNHNV and CDR2 YYDKDF (reference sequence). V was shortened by 0 bases and J by 5 bases, with 16 bases between the two germline ends. CDR3 residues: CATSRDPGRARYGYTF. Here the CDR3 DNA reads TGTGCCACCAGCAGAGATCCGGGCAGGGCTCGGTATGGCTACACCTTC.

The rearrangement links TRBV6-5 to TRBJ2-7, with D possibly matching TRBD1 (5 bases). The CDR3 length is 14 residues. Looked up from germline, CDR1 is MNHEY and CDR2 is SVGAGI. V was pared by 5 bases and J by 0 bases, with 11 bases between. CDR3 sequence: CASSPRQSSYEQYF. In DNA form, the CDR3 reads TGTGCCAGCAGTCCTAGACAGAGCTCCTACGAGCAGTACTTC.

The chain recombines TRBV5-1 with TRBJ1-1; TRBD1 matches 7 bases. Per germline, CDR1 SGHRS and CDR2 YFSETQ. The CDR3 sequence is 15 residues long. V was pared by 0 bases and J by 2 bases, with 4 bases of the junction left unmatched. In DNA form, the CDR3 reads TGCGCCAGCAGCTTGGCAGCAGGGGGTAACACTGAAGCTTTCTTT. This codes for CASSLAAGGNTEAFF.

V and J are TRBV28 and TRBJ1-2, with TRBD1 matching 11 bases. The V and J ends lost 3 bases and 7 bases, in that order; junction bases with no gene match: 10. The germline V gene encodes CDR1 MDHEN and CDR2 SYDVKM. This CDR3 comprises 16 residues. The CDR3 nucleotides read TGTGCCAGCAGTTTGGGGGGACAGGGGGAACTTGGTGGCTACACCTTC. Amino acid sequence: CASSLGGQGELGGYTF.

V and J are TRBV19 and TRBJ1-1, with a weak D call TRBD1 (5 bases). The germline gives CDR1 LNHDA, CDR2 SQIVND (reference sequence). Trimming cost V 4 bases and J 5 bases, with 14 bases left between them. The CDR3 is 14 amino acids. The CDR3 here is CASSNRDWGTEAFF. CDR3 coding DNA: TGTGCCAGTAGTAACCGGGACTGGGGGACTGAAGCTTTCTTT. The full variable domain, in which reference TRBV19 and TRBJ1-1 provide the parts outside the CDR3, is DGGITQSPKYLFRKEGQNVTLSCEQNLNHDAMYWYRQDPGQGLRLIYYSQIVNDFQKGDIAEGYSVSREKKESFPLTVTSAQKNPTAFYLCASSNRDWGTEAFFGQGTRLTVV.

The chain has TRBV2 and TRBJ2-1, with TRBD1 matching over 9 bases. Germline-derived CDR1 and CDR2 are SNHLY and FYNNEI. The length of the CDR3 is 15 residues. The J segment lost 7 bases and the V segment lost 6 bases, leaving 10 bases of the junction unmatched. CDR3: CASRVQGAGRNEQFF. The CDR3 nucleotides are TGTGCCAGCAGGGTACAGGGGGCAGGTCGAAATGAGCAGTTCTTC.

The J gene is TRBJ2-7, the V gene TRBV5-4; 12 bases line up with TRBD2. The CDR3 sequence is 16 residues long. Germline V gene data show CDR1 as SGHNT and CDR2 as YYREEE (reference sequence). The trim removed 2 bases at V and 2 bases at J, leaving 5 bases unmatched. The CDR3 DNA follows: TGTGCCAGCAGCTTACCATCTAGCGGGGGGGCCTACGAGCAGTACTTC. Its protein product is CASSLPSSGGAYEQYF.

CDR3 sequence (DNA): TGTGCCACCAGCATTATCTGGGACAGGGGTGAAAAACTGTTTTTT. Translated: CATSIIWDRGEKLFF. The chain carries TRBV28 and TRBJ1-4; 10 nucleotides match TRBD1. The ends lost 10 bases at V and 7 bases at J; junction bases unmatched: 12. The length of the CDR3 is 15 residues. Germline values: CDR1 MDHEN, CDR2 SYDVKM.

This clone was detected once. V and J are TRBV10-3 and TRBJ2-1; possibly TRBD2 for D (6 bases). V shed 11 bases and J shed 5 bases, with 13 bases lying between them. Germline values: CDR1 ENHRY, CDR2 SYGVKD. This CDR3 region has 12 residues. DNA for the CDR3: TGTGCCCCTACGGGCGGGGACAATGAGCAGTTCTTC. Translated, it gives CAPTGGDNEQFF.

This chain connects TRBV7-9 to TRBJ1-3; TRBD1 matches at 7 bases. CDR1 and CDR2 from the germline V gene are SEHNR and FQNEAQ (reference sequence). The trim removed 4 bases at V and 2 bases at J, leaving 14 bases unmatched. This CDR3 spans 18 amino acids. CDR3 sequence (DNA): TGTGCCAGCAGCTCCATTTTAGACAGGGAATCAACTGGAAACACCATATATTTT. Residues: CASSSILDRESTGNTIYF.

Notes on this clone: Relative to the germline gene, one junction end is altered; a read error may explain this. This chain links TRBV7-9 with TRBJ1-2; unclear D gene. Per the germline V gene, CDR1 is SEHNR and CDR2 is FQNEAQ (reference sequence). The CDR3 extends over 12 amino acids. The DNA for the CDR3 is TGTGCCAGCAGTTTAGGAACCGGGGGCTACACCTTC. As protein: CASSLGTGGYTF. The entire variable domain, with the rest obtained from reference TRBV7-9 and TRBJ1-2, is as follows: DTGVSQNPRHKITKRGQNVTFRCDPISEHNRLYWYRQTLGQGPEFLTYFQNEAQLEKSRLLSDRFSAERPKGSFSTLEIQRTEQGDSAMYLCASSLGTGGYTFGSGTRLTVV.